What follows are 2 T cell receptor beta chains derived from one specimen sequenced in a study of T cells in Graves' hyperthyroidism and ophthalmopathy. The investigators amplified TCR beta CDR3 regions from RNA transcripts. TCR CDR3 underwent first-round RT-PCR with the HTBI primer set. TCRdb reprocessed the multiplex PCR reads via MiXCR and lists one record per CDR3 protein. This table holds around 520,000 distinct CDR3 sequences, 14% found once. Input material: blood. These receptors were taken from a woman in her 40s with Graves' hyperthyroidism.

This clonotype has ten or more counts. J is TRBJ2-5 and V is TRBV3-1; D is perhaps TRBD1 (5 bases). The CDR3 runs to 13 residues. V dropped 6 bases and J dropped 5 bases, with 13 bases sitting between them. The V gene's germline CDR1 is LGHDT and CDR2 YNNKEL (reference sequence). CDR3 loop: CASSPRVEETQYF. Here the CDR3 DNA reads TGTGCCAGCAGTCCCAGGGTAGAGGAGACCCAGTACTTC.

This clonotype showed up just a few times. The rearrangement joins TRBV29-1 to TRBJ2-6; either TRBD1 or TRBD2 may supply D (6 bases each). With 3 bases removed from V and 0 bases from J, the gap between germline ends came to 12 bases. CDR1 and CDR2 (germline): SQVTM, ANQGSEA. CDR3 length: 16 amino acids. CDR3 in amino acids: CSVERDTSSGANVLTF. CDR3 DNA sequence: TGCAGCGTTGAGCGGGACACTAGCTCTGGGGCCAACGTCCTGACTTTC.